This entry features one T cell receptor (beta chain) sequence. These data originate in a study of shared clonotypes between healthy human individuals. The CDR3 is 13 amino acids. V was pared by 7 bases and J by 5 bases, with 7 bases of the junction left unmatched. CDR1 is LNHDA and CDR2 is SQIVND in the germline V gene (reference sequence). The data were produced by immunoSEQ multiplex PCR, yet TCRdb's version contains in-frame clones alone and is incomplete. This sample has hundreds of thousands of clones, with approximately 80% found just once. Sequencing input: PBMCs. This chain joins TRBV19 and TRBJ1-2; 7 bases line up with TRBD1. The sequence derives from a woman between 40 and 50 years old in good health. Some clones in this sample may be carry-over from other donors' samples. CDR3 loop: CASNPTGRYGYTF. The CDR3 DNA sequence: TGTGCCAGTAACCCGACAGGGCGGTATGGCTACACCTTC.